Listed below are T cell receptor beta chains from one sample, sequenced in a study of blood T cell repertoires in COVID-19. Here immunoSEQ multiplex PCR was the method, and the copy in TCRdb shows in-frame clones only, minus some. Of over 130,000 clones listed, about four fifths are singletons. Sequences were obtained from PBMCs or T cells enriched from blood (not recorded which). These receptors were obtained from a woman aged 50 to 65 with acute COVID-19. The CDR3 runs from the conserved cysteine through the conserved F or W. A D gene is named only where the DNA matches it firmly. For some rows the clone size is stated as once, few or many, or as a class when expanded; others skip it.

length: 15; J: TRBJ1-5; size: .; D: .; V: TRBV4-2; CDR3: CASSQDQNGSGPQHF; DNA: TGTGCCAGCAGCCAAGATCAGAACGGGAGTGGGCCCCAGCATTTT
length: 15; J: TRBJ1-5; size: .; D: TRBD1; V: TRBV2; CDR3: CASRQQGQSNQPQHF; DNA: TGTGCCAGCAGACAACAGGGGCAGAGCAATCAGCCCCAGCATTTT
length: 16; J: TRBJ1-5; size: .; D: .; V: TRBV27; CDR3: CASSFSPPYSNQPQHF; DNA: TGTGCCAGCAGTTTTTCTCCGCCCTATAGCAATCAGCCCCAGCATTTT
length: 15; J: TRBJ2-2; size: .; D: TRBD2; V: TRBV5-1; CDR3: CASSSRTSGTGELFF; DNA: TGCGCCAGCAGCAGCCGGACTAGCGGGACCGGGGAGCTGTTTTTT
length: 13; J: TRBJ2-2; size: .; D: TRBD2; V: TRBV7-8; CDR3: CASSFGRSGELFF; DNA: TGTGCCAGCAGCTTCGGGAGGTCTGGGGAGCTGTTTTTT
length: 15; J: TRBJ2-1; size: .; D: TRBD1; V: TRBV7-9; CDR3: CASSSTGQGFNEQFF; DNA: TGTGCCAGCAGCTCAACGGGACAGGGGTTCAATGAGCAGTTCTTC
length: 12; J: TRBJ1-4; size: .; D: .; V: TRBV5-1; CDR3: CASSLAGRELFF; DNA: TGCGCCAGCAGCTTGGCCGGCAGGGAACTGTTTTTT
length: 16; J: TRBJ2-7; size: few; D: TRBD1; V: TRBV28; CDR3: CASSLEYDRGRVEQYF; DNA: TGTGCCAGCAGTTTAGAGTATGACAGGGGGCGGGTCGAGCAGTACTTC
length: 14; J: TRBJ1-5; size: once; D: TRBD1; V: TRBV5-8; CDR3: CATKAGGINQPQHF; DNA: TGTGCCACCAAAGCAGGGGGAATCAATCAGCCCCAGCATTTT
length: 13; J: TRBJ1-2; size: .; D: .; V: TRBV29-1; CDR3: CSVRTVLNYDYTF; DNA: TGCAGCGTGCGGACAGTCCTTAACTATGACTACACCTTC
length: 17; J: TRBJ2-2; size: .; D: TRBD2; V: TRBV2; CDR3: CASRPGTSRSNTGELFF; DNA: TGTGCCAGCAGACCCGGGACTAGCAGGTCGAACACCGGGGAGCTGTTTTTT
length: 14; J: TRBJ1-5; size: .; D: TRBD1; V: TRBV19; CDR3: CASSRQGSNQPQHF; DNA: TGTGCCAGTAGTAGACAGGGTTCCAATCAGCCCCAGCATTTT
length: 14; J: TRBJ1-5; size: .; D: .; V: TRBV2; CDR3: CASGQSSSNQPQHF; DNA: TGTGCCAGTGGACAGTCATCAAGCAATCAGCCCCAGCATTTT